Listed below are T cell receptor beta chains from one sample, sequenced in a study of T cells after yellow fever vaccination. MiXCR, run by TCRdb on the 5' RACE reads, gives a single entry per CDR3 protein. The sample shows some 420,000 distinct CDR3 sequences, approximately 19% of them seen only once. The input for sequencing was PBMCs, taken before the yellow fever booster vaccination. The receptors stem from a young man who received the YFV17D yellow fever vaccine. The CDR3 runs from the conserved cysteine through the conserved F or W. D genes are given only for firm matches. Not every row has a clone size; where given, it reads once, few, many or a size class.

D gene,J gene,clone size,V gene,CDR3 protein,CDR3 DNA
NA,TRBJ1-4,few,TRBV5-1,CASSLVEGGEVGVF,TGCGCCAGCAGCTTGGTGGAGGGCGGCGAAGTCGGGGTTTTT
NA,TRBJ2-1,NA,TRBV5-1,CASSLAEVLGLTDEQFF,TGCGCCAGCAGCTTGGCTGAAGTTCTGGGTCTCACCGATGAGCAGTTCTTC
NA,TRBJ2-3,NA,TRBV7-2,CASSLDSTSTDTQYF,TGTGCCAGCAGCTTAGATAGCACCTCCACAGATACGCAGTATTTT
NA,TRBJ2-1,few,TRBV5-1,CASSGALRSYNEQFF,TGCGCCAGCAGCGGTGCCCTACGCTCCTACAATGAGCAGTTCTTC
NA,TRBJ2-1,NA,TRBV5-1,CASSPPGNYNEQFF,TGCGCCAGCAGTCCCCCGGGTAACTACAATGAGCAGTTCTTC
NA,TRBJ2-1,few,TRBV19,CASSSSFNEQFF,TGTGCCAGTAGCTCTAGTTTCAATGAGCAGTTCTTC
NA,TRBJ1-2,NA,TRBV6-5,CASSYSWDHGYTF,TGTGCCAGCAGTTACTCGTGGGACCATGGCTACACCTTC
TRBD1,TRBJ2-5,few,TRBV4-1,CASSREDRAGETQYF,TGCGCCAGCAGCCGAGAGGACAGGGCAGGGGAGACCCAGTACTTC
NA,TRBJ2-7,NA,TRBV12-3/TRBV12-4,CASSSSQKGSFYEQYF,TGTGCCAGCAGTTCTTCCCAAAAAGGGTCTTTCTACGAGCAGTACTTC
TRBD1,TRBJ1-1,few,TRBV29-1,CSGGQGIITEAFF,TGCAGCGGGGGACAGGGGATCATCACTGAAGCTTTCTTT
TRBD2,TRBJ2-1,few,TRBV27,CASRRLAGGPKNEQFF,TGTGCCAGCCGCCGACTAGCGGGGGGGCCCAAGAATGAGCAGTTCTTC
NA,TRBJ2-7,few,TRBV14,CASSQDLEVYEQYF,TGTGCCAGCAGCCAAGATCTTGAAGTCTACGAGCAGTACTTC
NA,TRBJ1-2,few,TRBV15,CATSRDGNYGYTF,TGTGCCACCAGCAGAGATGGGAACTATGGCTACACCTTC
TRBD2,TRBJ2-5,few,TRBV6-2/TRBV6-3,CASSRGLAGNQETQYF,TGTGCCAGCAGTCGCGGACTAGCGGGGAACCAAGAGACCCAGTACTTC
NA,TRBJ2-5,few,TRBV7-2,CASSRRVQETQYF,TGTGCCAGCTCGCGCCGGGTCCAAGAGACCCAGTACTTC
NA,TRBJ2-3,few,TRBV5-1,CASSLDPWADTQYF,TGCGCCAGCAGCTTGGACCCCTGGGCAGATACGCAGTATTTT
TRBD2,TRBJ2-2,few,TRBV7-6,CASSSPFGGANTGELFF,TGTGCCAGCAGCTCCCCGTTCGGGGGGGCGAACACCGGGGAGCTGTTTTTT
NA,TRBJ1-5,NA,TRBV2,CASSAEGGDQPQHF,TGTGCCAGCAGTGCAGAAGGGGGAGATCAGCCCCAGCATTTT
NA,TRBJ2-1,few,TRBV4-3,CASSQASPGSDEQFF,TGCGCCAGCAGCCAGGCATCTCCAGGGTCCGACGAGCAGTTCTTC
NA,TRBJ2-7,NA,TRBV4-3,CASSQDRFSYEQYF,TGCGCCAGCAGCCAAGACAGGTTCTCCTACGAGCAGTACTTC
NA,TRBJ1-1,NA,TRBV20-1,CSASQGSTEAFF,TGCAGTGCTAGCCAGGGAAGCACTGAAGCTTTCTTT
NA,TRBJ1-2,few,TRBV3-1,CASSQVSLYGYTF,TGTGCCAGCAGCCAAGTCTCACTCTATGGCTACACCTTC
TRBD1,TRBJ1-5,NA,TRBV20-1,CSARGGGYQPQHF,TGCAGTGCTAGGGGAGGGGGCTATCAGCCCCAGCATTTT
TRBD2,TRBJ2-1,NA,TRBV12-3/TRBV12-4,CASSLPKRGASYNEQFF,TGTGCCAGCAGTTTACCCAAGCGGGGGGCGTCCTACAATGAGCAGTTCTTC
NA,TRBJ2-5,NA,TRBV3-1,CASSLAGWGETQYF,TGTGCCAGCAGCCTCGCGGGGTGGGGAGAGACCCAGTACTTC
NA,TRBJ2-1,few,TRBV7-3,CASSLMSSGGDSYNEQFF,TGTGCCAGCAGCTTAATGTCTTCTGGCGGGGATTCCTACAATGAGCAGTTCTTC
NA,TRBJ1-1,NA,TRBV7-9,CASSPIGSSAGRAFF,TGTGCCAGCAGTCCCATAGGGTCTTCGGCAGGGAGAGCTTTCTTT
TRBD1,TRBJ2-1,NA,TRBV29-1,CSVAQGANEQFF,TGCAGCGTTGCACAGGGGGCCAATGAGCAGTTCTTC
NA,TRBJ2-1,NA,TRBV7-3,CASAVFGSSSYNEQFF,TGTGCCAGCGCCGTCTTTGGCTCAAGCTCCTACAATGAGCAGTTCTTC
NA,TRBJ1-1,NA,TRBV7-2,CASSLGRNSRSPAFF,TGTGCCAGCAGCTTAGGTCGCAACAGCAGGTCGCCCGCTTTCTTT
NA,TRBJ1-1,few,TRBV6-5,CASSPSLMWGNTEAFF,TGTGCCAGCAGTCCATCCCTTATGTGGGGGAACACTGAAGCTTTCTTT
TRBD2,TRBJ2-7,NA,TRBV5-4,CASSPAGGVSSYEQYF,TGTGCCAGCAGCCCAGCGGGGGGCGTTAGCTCCTACGAGCAGTACTTC
TRBD2,TRBJ2-1,few,TRBV20-1,CSARFLAGGQFF,TGCAGTGCTAGATTTCTAGCGGGGGGCCAGTTCTTC
NA,TRBJ1-6,NA,TRBV6-5,CASSYRPDSPLHF,TGTGCCAGCAGTTACAGGCCGGATTCACCCCTCCACTTT
NA,TRBJ1-2,many,TRBV20-1,CSAPEGITNYGYTF,TGCAGTGCGCCGGAGGGGATTACTAACTATGGCTACACCTTC